These 2 T cell receptor beta chains came from one sample sequenced in a study of cytomegalovirus exposure and HLA in healthy donors. The PCR used 60 Vbeta and 13 Jbeta primers. TCRdb's copy holds only in-frame clones and misses some; the assay was immunoSEQ multiplex PCR. The profile shows about 34,000 clones, around 70% of them singletons. Sequencing used PBMCs. The receptors originated from a man between 35 and 55 years old in good health and CMV-seropositive.

CDR3 DNA sequence: TGTGCCAGTAGCCAGGGACTAGTCCACAATGAGCAGTTCTTC. It specifies CASSQGLVHNEQFF. The rearrangement uses TRBV19 and TRBJ2-1; 8 nucleotides align to TRBD2. Per germline, CDR1 LNHDA and CDR2 SQIVND (reference sequence). CDR3 length: 14 amino acids. V was pared by 6 bases and J by 5 bases, with 6 bases of the junction left unmatched.

The rearrangement links TRBV6-1 to TRBJ1-2; D unclear. The germline CDR1 and CDR2 sequences are MNHNS and SASEGT. Trimming shortened V by 0 bases and J by 5 bases, and 4 bases separated the two germline ends. The CDR3 has 12 residues. CDR3 nucleotide sequence: TGTGCCAGCAGTGAAGCCAGATATGGCTACACCTTC. It is translated as CASSEARYGYTF.